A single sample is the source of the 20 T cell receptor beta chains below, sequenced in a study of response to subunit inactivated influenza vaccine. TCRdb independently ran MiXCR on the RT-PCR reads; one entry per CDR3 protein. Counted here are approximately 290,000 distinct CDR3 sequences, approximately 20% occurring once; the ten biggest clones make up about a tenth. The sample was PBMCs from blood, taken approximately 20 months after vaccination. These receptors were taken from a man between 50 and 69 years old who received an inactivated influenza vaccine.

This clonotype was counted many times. The CDR3 loop reads CASSRGLAVYNEQFF. The CDR3 DNA is TGTGCCAGCAGCCGGGGACTAGCGGTCTACAATGAGCAGTTCTTC. V usage is TRBV6-1 and J usage is TRBJ2-1; 11 bases are shared with TRBD2. The CDR3 is 15 amino acids. Germline trimming cut 6 bases from V and 3 bases from J; bases unmatched to any gene: 4. Germline V gene lookup returns CDR1 MNHNS and CDR2 SASEGT.

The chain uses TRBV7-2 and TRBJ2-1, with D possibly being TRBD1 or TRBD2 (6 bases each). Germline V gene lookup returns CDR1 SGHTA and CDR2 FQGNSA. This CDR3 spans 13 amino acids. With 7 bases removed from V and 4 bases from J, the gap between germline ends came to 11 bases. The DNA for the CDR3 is TGTGCCAGCACTTCGGGGGCTTACAATGAGCAGTTCTTC. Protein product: CASTSGAYNEQFF.

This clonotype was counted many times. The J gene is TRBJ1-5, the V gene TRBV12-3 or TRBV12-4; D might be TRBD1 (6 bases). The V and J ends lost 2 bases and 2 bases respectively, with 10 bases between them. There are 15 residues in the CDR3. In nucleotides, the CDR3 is TGTGCCAGCAGTTTAAGCAGGGGAGGCAATCAGCCCCAGCATTTT. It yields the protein CASSLSRGGNQPQHF.

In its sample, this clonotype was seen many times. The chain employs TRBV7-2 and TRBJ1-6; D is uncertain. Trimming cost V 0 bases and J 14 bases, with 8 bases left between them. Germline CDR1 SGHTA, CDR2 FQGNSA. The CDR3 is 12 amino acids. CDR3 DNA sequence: TGTGCCAGCAGCTTAGCGGGTGGATCCCTCCACTTT. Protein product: CASSLAGGSLHF. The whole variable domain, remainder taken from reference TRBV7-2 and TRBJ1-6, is GAGVSQSPSNKVTEKGKDVELRCDPISGHTALYWYRQSLGQGLEFLIYFQGNSAPDKSGLPSDRFSAERTGGSVSTLTIQRTQQEDSAVYLCASSLAGGSLHFGNGTRLTVT.

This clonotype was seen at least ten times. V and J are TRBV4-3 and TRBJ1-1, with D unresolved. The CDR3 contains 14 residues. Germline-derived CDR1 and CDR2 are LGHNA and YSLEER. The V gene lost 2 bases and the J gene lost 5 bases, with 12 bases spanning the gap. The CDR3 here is CASSQSRLTTEAFF. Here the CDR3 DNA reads TGCGCCAGCAGCCAATCGCGGCTAACAACTGAAGCTTTCTTT.

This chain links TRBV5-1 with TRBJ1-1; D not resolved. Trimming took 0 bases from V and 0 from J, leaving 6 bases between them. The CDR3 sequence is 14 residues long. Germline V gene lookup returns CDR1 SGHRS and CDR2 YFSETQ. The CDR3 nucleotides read TGCGCCAGCAGCTTGGAAGCCTTGAACACTGAAGCTTTCTTT. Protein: CASSLEALNTEAFF.

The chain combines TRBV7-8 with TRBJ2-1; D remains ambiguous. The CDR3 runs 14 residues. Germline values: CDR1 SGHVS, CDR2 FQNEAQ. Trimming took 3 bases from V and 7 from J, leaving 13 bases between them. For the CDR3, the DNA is TGTGCCAGCAGCTTTTCCGCGGACGGTAATGAGCAGTTCTTC. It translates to CASSFSADGNEQFF. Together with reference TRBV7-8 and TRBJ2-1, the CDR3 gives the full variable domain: GAGVSQSPRYKVAKRGQDVALRCDPISGHVSLFWYQQALGQGPEFLTYFQNEAQLDKSGLPSDRFFAERPEGSVSTLKIQRTQQEDSAVYLCASSFSADGNEQFFGPGTRLTVL.

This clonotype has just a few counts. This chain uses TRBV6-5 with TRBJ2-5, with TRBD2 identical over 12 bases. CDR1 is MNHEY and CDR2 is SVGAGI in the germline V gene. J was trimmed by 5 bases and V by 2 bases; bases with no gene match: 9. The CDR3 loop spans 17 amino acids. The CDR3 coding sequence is TGTGCCAGCAGTTACCCTTCGACTAGCGGGGGCTGGGAGACCCAGTACTTC. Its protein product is CASSYPSTSGGWETQYF.

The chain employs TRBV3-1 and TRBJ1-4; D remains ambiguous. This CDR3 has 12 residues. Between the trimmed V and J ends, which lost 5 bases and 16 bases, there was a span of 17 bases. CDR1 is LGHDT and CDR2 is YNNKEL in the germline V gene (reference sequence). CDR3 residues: CASSGRGGGPFF. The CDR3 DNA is TGTGCCAGCAGCGGCCGCGGAGGCGGTCCGTTTTTT.

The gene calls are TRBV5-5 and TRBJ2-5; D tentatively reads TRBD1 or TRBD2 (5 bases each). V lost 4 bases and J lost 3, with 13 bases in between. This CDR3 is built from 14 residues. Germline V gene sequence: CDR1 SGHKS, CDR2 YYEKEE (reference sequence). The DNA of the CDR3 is TGTGCCAGCAGCCCCGGGACGGAAGAAGAGACCCAGTACTTC. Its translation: CASSPGTEEETQYF.

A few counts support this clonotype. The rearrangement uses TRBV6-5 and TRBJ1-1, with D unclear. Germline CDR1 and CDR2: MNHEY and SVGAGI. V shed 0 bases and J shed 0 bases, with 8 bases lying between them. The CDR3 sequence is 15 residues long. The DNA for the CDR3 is TGTGCCAGCAGTTACTCTTCATCTATGAACACTGAAGCTTTCTTT. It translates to CASSYSSSMNTEAFF.

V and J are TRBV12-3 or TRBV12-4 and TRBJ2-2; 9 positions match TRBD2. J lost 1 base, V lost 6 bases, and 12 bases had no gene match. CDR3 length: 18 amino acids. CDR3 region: CASRRVQRGVLNTGELFF. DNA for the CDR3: TGTGCCAGCAGACGGGTCCAGCGGGGGGTTTTGAACACCGGGGAGCTGTTTTTT.

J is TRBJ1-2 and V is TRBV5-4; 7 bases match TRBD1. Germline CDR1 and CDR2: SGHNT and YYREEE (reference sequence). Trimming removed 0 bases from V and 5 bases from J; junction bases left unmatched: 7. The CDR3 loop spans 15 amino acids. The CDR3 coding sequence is TGTGCCAGCAGCTTGGAGCGGACAGGCTATTATGGCTACACCTTC. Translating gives CASSLERTGYYGYTF. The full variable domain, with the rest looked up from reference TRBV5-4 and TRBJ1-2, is ETGVTQSPTHLIKTRGQQVTLRCSSQSGHNTVSWYQQALGQGPQFIFQYYREEENGRGNFPPRFSGLQFPNYSSELNVNALELDDSALYLCASSLERTGYYGYTFGSGTRLTVV.

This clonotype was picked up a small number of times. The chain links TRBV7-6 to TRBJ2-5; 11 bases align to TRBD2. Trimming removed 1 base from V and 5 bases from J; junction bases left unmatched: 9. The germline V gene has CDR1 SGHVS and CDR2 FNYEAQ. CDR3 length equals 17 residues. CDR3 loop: CASSLGRLAGTGETQYF. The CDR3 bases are TGTGCCAGCAGCTTAGGGCGACTAGCGGGAACGGGGGAGACCCAGTACTTC. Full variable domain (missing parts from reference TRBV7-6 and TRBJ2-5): GAGVSQSPRYKVTKRGQDVALRCDPISGHVSLYWYRQALGQGPEFLTYFNYEAQQDKSGLPNDRFSAERPEGSISTLTIQRTEQRDSAMYRCASSLGRLAGTGETQYFGPGTRLLVL.

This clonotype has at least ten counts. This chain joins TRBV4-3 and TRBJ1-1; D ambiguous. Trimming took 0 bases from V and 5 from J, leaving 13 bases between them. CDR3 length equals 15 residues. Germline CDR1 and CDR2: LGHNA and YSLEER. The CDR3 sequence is CASSQDFLGGTEAFF. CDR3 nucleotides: TGCGCCAGCAGCCAAGATTTTTTGGGTGGAACTGAAGCTTTCTTT.

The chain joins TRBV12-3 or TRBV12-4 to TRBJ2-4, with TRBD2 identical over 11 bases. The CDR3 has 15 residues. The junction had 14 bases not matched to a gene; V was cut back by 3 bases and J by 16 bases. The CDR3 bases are TGTGCCAGCAGTTTCGATGTAGCGGGGGGGCAGAACCAATACTTC. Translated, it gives CASSFDVAGGQNQYF.

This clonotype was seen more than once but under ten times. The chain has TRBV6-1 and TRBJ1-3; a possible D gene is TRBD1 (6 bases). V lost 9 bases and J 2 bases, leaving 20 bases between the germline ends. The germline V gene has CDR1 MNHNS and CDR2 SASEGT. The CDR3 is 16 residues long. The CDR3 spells CASKDWGQGPGNTIYF. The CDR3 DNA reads TGTGCCAGTAAAGATTGGGGGCAGGGGCCTGGAAACACCATATATTTT.

CDR3 DNA: TGCAGTGCTAGAGACTCGACGGGCGGGACTGGAAACACCATATATTTT. The encoded protein is CSARDSTGGTGNTIYF. The chain carries TRBV20-1 and TRBJ1-3; D ambiguous. Germline CDR1 is DFQATT and CDR2 is SNEGSKA (reference sequence). The CDR3 covers 16 residues. The ends were cut back, 0 bases at V and 2 bases at J, with 14 bases in the middle.

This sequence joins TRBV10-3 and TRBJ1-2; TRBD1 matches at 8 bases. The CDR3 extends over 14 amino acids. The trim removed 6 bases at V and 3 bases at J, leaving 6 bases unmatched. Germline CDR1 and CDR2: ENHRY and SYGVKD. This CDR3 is CAIRGTGGDYGYTF. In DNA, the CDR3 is TGTGCCATCAGAGGTACAGGGGGGGACTATGGCTACACCTTC.

The CDR3 reads CASSQEAGRTNTQYF. As DNA, the CDR3 is TGTGCCAGCAGCCAAGAGGCCGGGAGAACAAATACGCAGTATTTT. V gene TRBV4-2 combines with J gene TRBJ2-3; TRBD2 might be the D (6 bases). V was pared by 0 bases and J by 7 bases, with 14 bases between. The CDR3 is 15 residues long. Germline V gene sequence: CDR1 LGHNA, CDR2 YNFKEQ.